Shown below are 15 T cell receptor beta chains from a single sample sequenced in a study of cytomegalovirus exposure and HLA in healthy donors. It was with 60 Vbeta and 13 Jbeta primers that the PCR ran. The assay was immunoSEQ multiplex PCR, and TCRdb's table has in-frame clones only and misses some. The profile covers around 150,000 clones, with approximately 79% appearing a single time and roughly 2% taken by the ten largest. Sequenced input: PBMCs. The receptors here all came from a man aged 35-49 years in good health and CMV-seronegative.

The chain combines TRBV29-1 with TRBJ2-1, with 14 positions matching TRBD2. This CDR3 region has 15 residues. V shed 6 bases and J 3 bases; nucleotides not matched to a gene: 4. CDR1 is SQVTM, CDR2 ANQGSEA, per germline. The CDR3, as DNA: TGCAGCGTGGTCGGACTAGCGGGAGGCTACAATGAGCAGTTCTTC. Amino acid sequence: CSVVGLAGGYNEQFF.

This clone appeared a few times. The V gene is TRBV5-1, the J gene TRBJ1-4, with 9 bases lining up with TRBD1. The CDR3 covers 15 residues. With V trimmed by 3 bases and J by 5 bases, 5 bases remained unmatched. CDR1 is SGHRS, CDR2 YFSETQ, per germline. The CDR3 DNA is TGCGCCAGCAGCTCGCCGGGACAGGGAAATGAAAAACTGTTTTTT. Translated, it gives CASSSPGQGNEKLFF.

The gene calls are TRBV2 and TRBJ2-3, with 9 bases fitting TRBD1. The V gene end was trimmed by 4 bases and the J gene end by 1 base; junction bases not matched to a gene: 3. Germline V gene data show CDR1 as SNHLY and CDR2 as FYNNEI. The CDR3 has 15 residues. The CDR3 spells CASSANRGRTDTQYF. The CDR3 DNA sequence: TGTGCCAGCAGTGCCAACAGGGGGCGCACAGATACGCAGTATTTT.

J is TRBJ1-6 and V is TRBV6-5; 7 positions agree with TRBD1. The V gene's germline CDR1 is MNHEY and CDR2 SVGAGI. The CDR3 extends over 14 amino acids. V lost 6 bases, J lost 8 bases, and 7 bases stayed unmatched. The CDR3 here is CASSLGDSDSPLHF. The CDR3, as DNA: TGTGCCAGCAGCCTCGGGGACAGTGATTCACCCCTCCACTTT.

The gene calls are TRBV18 and TRBJ1-2, with D unresolved. V lost 6 bases and J lost 3, with 14 bases in between. CDR3 length: 14 residues. From germline, CDR1 is KGHSH and CDR2 LQKENI. The CDR3 loop reads CASSMRGRDYGYTF. CDR3 bases: TGTGCCAGCTCCATGCGCGGGAGGGACTATGGCTACACCTTC.

The rearrangement joins TRBV4-1 to TRBJ2-1, with 9 bases fitting TRBD1. The J segment lost 5 bases and the V segment lost 1 base, leaving 6 bases of the junction unmatched. Germline-derived CDR1 and CDR2 are MGHRA and YSYEKL. The CDR3 is 16 amino acids. The CDR3 here is CASSQGLDRGNNEQFF. The CDR3 nucleotides are TGCGCCAGCAGCCAAGGCTTGGACAGGGGCAACAATGAGCAGTTCTTC.

This clone was seen just once. This rearrangement joins TRBV4-3 to TRBJ2-3; 7 nucleotides align to TRBD2. The V gene end was trimmed by 4 bases and the J gene end by 5 bases; junction bases not matched to a gene: 15. Germline CDR1 and CDR2: LGHNA and YSLEER. The CDR3 totals 17 residues. The CDR3 DNA sequence: TGCGCCAGCAGCCCTCAACGGGGGGTCCCTAGCTTAGATACGCAGTATTTT. Its translation: CASSPQRGVPSLDTQYF.

DNA for the CDR3: TGTGCCAGCAGGAGGGGTAGGGGGAACACAGATACGCAGTATTTT. Protein product: CASRRGRGNTDTQYF. The V call is TRBV9, the J call TRBJ2-3; tentatively, D is TRBD1 (6 bases). The CDR3 sequence is 15 residues long. The germline gives CDR1 SGDLS, CDR2 YYNGEE. V was shortened by 5 bases and J by 2 bases, with 15 bases between the two germline ends.

The genes are TRBV21-1 and TRBJ2-2; the D call of TRBD2 is as the table states it, not checked on the DNA. TRBV21-1 is termed a pseudogene. This CDR3 contains 18 residues. For the CDR3, the DNA is TGTGCCAGCAGCAAAGCGAAGTTCGGCGGGAGGGCGTCCGGGGAGCTGTTTTTT. It encodes CASSKAKFGGRASGELFF.

The CDR3 DNA is TGCGCCAGCAGCCAAGATCTAGCCACCTACGAGCAGTACTTC. Translation gives CASSQDLATYEQYF. This sequence joins TRBV4-3 and TRBJ2-7; tentative D call: TRBD2 (5 bases). V lost 0 bases and J 2 bases, leaving 8 bases between the germline ends. Looked up from germline, CDR1 is LGHNA and CDR2 is YSLEER. There are 14 residues in the CDR3.

The genes are TRBV9 and TRBJ2-1; weak D call: TRBD2 (5 bases). V shed 5 bases and J shed 8 bases, with 17 bases lying between them. Germline lookup yields CDR1 SGDLS and CDR2 YYNGEE. This CDR3 region has 14 residues. CDR3 in amino acids: CASSVEIEEDEQFF. CDR3 sequence (DNA): TGTGCCAGCAGTGTCGAGATAGAGGAGGATGAGCAGTTCTTC.

V and J are TRBV28 and TRBJ1-2; unclear D gene. V lost 3 bases and J lost 1, with 6 bases in between. This CDR3 region has 13 residues. CDR1 and CDR2 (germline): MDHEN, SYDVKM. The CDR3 DNA sequence: TGTGCCAGCAGTTTGGTCAGTAACTATGGCTACACCTTC. Translation gives CASSLVSNYGYTF.

The gene calls are TRBV6-5 and TRBJ2-5, with 7 positions matching TRBD1. The DNA end is more similar to TRBJ2-7, so the J call may be wrong. The CDR3 length is 16 residues. Germline V CDR1 and CDR2: MNHEY, SVGAGI. The CDR3 DNA is TGTGCCAGCAGTTACGCAACCCGGACAGGATCCTACGAGCAGTACTTC. As protein: CASSYATRTGSYEQYF.

The chain links TRBV28 to TRBJ2-5; a weak D match, TRBD2 (7 bases). V was shortened by 2 bases and J by 4 bases, with 11 bases between the two germline ends. The CDR3 sequence is 14 residues long. Germline V gene lookup returns CDR1 MDHEN and CDR2 SYDVKM. CDR3 region: CASSLKGGGETQYF. The CDR3 DNA is TGTGCCAGCAGTTTAAAGGGGGGGGGAGAGACCCAGTACTTC. Supplemented by reference TRBV28 and TRBJ2-5, the full variable domain reads DVKVTQSSRYLVKRTGEKVFLECVQDMDHENMFWYRQDPGLGLRLIYFSYDVKMKEKGDIPEGYSVSREKKERFSLILESASTNQTSMYLCASSLKGGGETQYFGPGTRLLVL.

The V and J genes are TRBV5-1 and TRBJ1-4; D possibly corresponds to TRBD1 (5 bases). V gave up 2 bases and J gave up 8 bases, with 13 bases separating them. In germline, CDR1 is SGHRS, CDR2 YFSETQ. This CDR3 is built from 14 residues. The DNA of the CDR3 is TGCGCCAGCAGCTTAGGGGCGGATCAGGAAAAACTGTTTTTT. Its protein product is CASSLGADQEKLFF.